Shown below are 27 T cell receptor beta chains from a single sample sequenced in a study of cytomegalovirus exposure and HLA in healthy donors (dated by TCRdb to 2016 to 2017). Receptor amplification or capture employed the immunoSEQ multiplex PCR assay. The table was pulled from immuneACCESS by TCRdb, which kept in-frame rearrangements only. Such tables lose some clones; where checked, under half of the loss comes from unresolved V genes, and the rest has no known cause. This sample is represented by about 190,000 clones; 84% of them were singletons. Over 5.5% of the sample lies in the top ten. Input material: PBMCs. These receptor sequences come from a man between 18 and 29 years old in good health and CMV-seropositive.

Only one count was recorded for this clone. V usage is TRBV30 and J usage is TRBJ2-1; 7 bases fit TRBD2. The junction had 7 bases not matched to a gene; V was cut back by 0 bases and J by 8 bases. This CDR3 contains 14 residues. The V gene's germline CDR1 is GTSNPN and CDR2 SVGIG (reference sequence). The CDR3 nucleotides read TGTGCCTGGAGTGTTAGAAGGGCGGGGGATGAGCAGTTCTTC. Amino acids: CAWSVRRAGDEQFF.

The genes are TRBV7-6 and TRBJ2-7; TRBD1 agrees at 9 bases. The V gene's germline CDR1 is SGHVS and CDR2 FNYEAQ. V gave up 4 bases and J gave up 1 base; unmatched junction bases: 11. This CDR3 contains 17 residues. The CDR3 nucleotides are TGTGCCAGCAGCTCAGACCGGGACAGGGACCAATCCTACGAGCAGTACTTC. As protein: CASSSDRDRDQSYEQYF.

The gene calls are TRBV5-1 and TRBJ2-1, with TRBD2 as a possible D gene (5 bases). The germline CDR1 and CDR2 sequences are SGHRS and YFSETQ. The CDR3 sequence is 13 residues long. V lost 0 bases, J lost 10 bases, and 11 bases lay in between. CDR3 region: CASSLAAGWEQFF. In DNA form, the CDR3 reads TGCGCCAGCAGCTTGGCCGCGGGTTGGGAGCAGTTCTTC.

CDR3 in DNA: TGTGCCAGTAGTCTCAGACTTAGCACAGATACGCAGTATTTT. Its protein product is CASSLRLSTDTQYF. This rearrangement joins TRBV19 to TRBJ2-3; D not resolved. Germline CDR1 reads LNHDA; CDR2 reads SQIVND (reference sequence). This CDR3 region has 14 residues. V dropped 5 bases and J dropped 0 bases, with 9 bases sitting between them.

The rearrangement uses TRBV29-1 and TRBJ2-7; 14 bases are shared with TRBD2. Germline CDR1 reads SQVTM; CDR2 reads ANQGSEA. This CDR3 is built from 14 residues. V was pared by 4 bases and J by 5 bases, with 4 bases of the junction left unmatched. The CDR3 sequence is CSVGVGLAGDEQYF. The CDR3 coding sequence is TGCAGCGTTGGGGTGGGACTAGCGGGAGACGAGCAGTACTTC.

The chain joins TRBV30 to TRBJ2-7; D unclear. This CDR3 region has 11 residues. Germline CDR1 reads GTSNPN; CDR2 reads SVGIG (reference sequence). CDR3 sequence (DNA): TGTGCTTCCACAGCAGACTACGAGCAGTACTTC. Its translation: CASTADYEQYF.

The rearrangement joins TRBV2 to TRBJ1-4, with D possibly matching TRBD1 (5 bases). Germline-derived CDR1 and CDR2 are SNHLY and FYNNEI. CDR3 size: 14 residues. The ends were cut back, 5 bases at V and 4 bases at J, with 11 bases in the middle. The DNA of the CDR3 is TGTGCCAGCAGTATCACAGGCGGTAATGAAAAACTGTTTTTT. It encodes CASSITGGNEKLFF.

The chain links TRBV28 to TRBJ2-7; 8 nucleotides line up with TRBD2. Trimming took 6 bases from V and 6 from J; bases not matched to a gene: 10. The CDR3 length is 14 residues. Germline CDR1 reads MDHEN; CDR2 reads SYDVKM. The CDR3 DNA sequence: TGTGCCAGCAGGGATTTCGCGGGAGGCGCCGAGCAGTACTTC. Protein product: CASRDFAGGAEQYF.

The chain links TRBV11-3 to TRBJ1-1; weak D call: TRBD1 (5 bases). The CDR3 runs 15 residues. CDR1 is SGHNT and CDR2 is YENEEA in the germline V gene. Trimming left V 1 base short and J 1 base short, with 10 bases between. The CDR3 loop reads CASSLGSGWNTEAFF. The CDR3 bases are TGTGCCAGCAGCTTAGGGTCAGGGTGGAACACTGAAGCTTTCTTT.

About this clone itself: The same CDR3 also results from other DNA sequences found in this sample. The J gene is TRBJ1-2, the V gene TRBV5-6; D gene unclear. The CDR3 loop spans 13 amino acids. From germline, CDR1 is SGHDT and CDR2 YYEEEE. V lost 0 bases to trimming and J lost 2 bases, with 5 bases between them. In DNA, the CDR3 is TGTGCCAGCAGCTTGGGGCAGAACTATGGCTACACCTTC. This codes for CASSLGQNYGYTF.

This chain joins TRBV28 and TRBJ2-7; the D is unclear. The germline gives CDR1 MDHEN, CDR2 SYDVKM. Trimming took 5 bases from V and 2 from J, leaving 10 bases between them. The CDR3 sequence is 13 residues long. This CDR3 is CASSVVDTYEQYF. The CDR3 bases are TGTGCCAGCAGTGTCGTAGATACCTACGAGCAGTACTTC.

The genes are TRBV9 and TRBJ1-1; D remains ambiguous. The CDR3 consists of 15 residues. V dropped 6 bases and J dropped 0 bases, with 15 bases sitting between them. The germline V gene encodes CDR1 SGDLS and CDR2 YYNGEE. The CDR3 reads CASIRRRVMNTEAFF. The CDR3 DNA reads as TGTGCCAGCATCCGAAGGCGGGTTATGAACACTGAAGCTTTCTTT.

The rearrangement uses TRBV7-9 and TRBJ2-7; 7 nucleotides line up with TRBD1. The V gene's germline CDR1 is SEHNR and CDR2 FQNEAQ (reference sequence). Unmatched junction bases numbered 9, after V lost 4 bases and J lost 0 bases. The CDR3 totals 16 residues. This CDR3 is CASSSSQGFGSYEQYF. In DNA form, the CDR3 reads TGTGCCAGCAGCTCATCACAGGGGTTTGGCTCCTACGAGCAGTACTTC.

This chain uses TRBV29-1 with TRBJ1-1; 8 nucleotides agree with TRBD1. V lost 5 bases to trimming and J lost 10 bases; unmatched junction nucleotides: 18. Germline CDR1 and CDR2: SQVTM and ANQGSEA. The CDR3 sequence is 15 residues long. As DNA, the CDR3 is TGCAGCGTTACCCCACCGAGGACAGGGCAATTCGGAGCTTTCTTT. Its protein product is CSVTPPRTGQFGAFF.

The genes are TRBV19 and TRBJ2-7; 9 bases line up with TRBD1. CDR1 is LNHDA, CDR2 SQIVND, per germline (reference sequence). V shed 1 base, J shed 4 bases, and the junction held 5 bases outside the gene matches. This CDR3 comprises 15 residues. This CDR3 reads CASSIAATGGYEQYF. CDR3 bases: TGTGCCAGTAGTATAGCGGCGACAGGGGGGTACGAGCAGTACTTC.

J is TRBJ2-3 and V is TRBV7-6; D call uncertain. The V gene's germline CDR1 is SGHVS and CDR2 FNYEAQ. Between the trimmed V and J ends, which lost 0 bases and 0 bases, there was a span of 10 bases. The CDR3 has 16 amino acids. The CDR3 sequence is CASSLAPGPSTDTQYF. CDR3 in DNA: TGTGCCAGCAGCTTAGCGCCTGGCCCTAGCACAGATACGCAGTATTTT.

Written as DNA, the CDR3 is TGTGCCAGCAGTCCACAGGGTAGTGTAGAAAAACTGTTTTTT. This gives the protein CASSPQGSVEKLFF. V usage is TRBV2 and J usage is TRBJ1-4; the D gene is possibly TRBD1 (6 bases). The CDR3 extends over 14 amino acids. Deletions cut 5 bases from V and 8 bases from J, with 15 bases between. Germline loops: CDR1 SNHLY, CDR2 FYNNEI. Based on the CDR3 plus reference TRBV2 and TRBJ1-4, the full variable domain is EPEVTQTPSHQVTQMGQEVILRCVPISNHLYFYWYRQILGQKVEFLVSFYNNEISEKSEIFDDQFSVERPDGSNFTLKIRSTKLEDSAMYFCASSPQGSVEKLFFGSGTQLSVL.

This sequence joins TRBV7-9 and TRBJ2-1; TRBD2 matches 9 bases. The CDR3 is 16 amino acids. V was clipped by 4 bases and J by 0 bases; unmatched bases: 4. Germline assignment: CDR1 SEHNR and CDR2 FQNEAQ (reference sequence). CDR3 coding DNA: TGTGCCAGCAGCTGGATAGCGGGAGCCTCCTACAATGAGCAGTTCTTC. It yields the protein CASSWIAGASYNEQFF.

This sequence joins TRBV7-9 and TRBJ1-2, with TRBD1 matching 9 bases. Germline V gives CDR1 SEHNR, CDR2 FQNEAQ (reference sequence). J was trimmed by 4 bases and V by 0 bases; bases with no gene match: 0. This CDR3 has 14 residues. The CDR3 loop reads CASSLAGQGYGYTF. The DNA of the CDR3 is TGTGCCAGCAGCTTAGCGGGACAGGGCTATGGCTACACCTTC.

This chain uses TRBV28 with TRBJ2-7, with D perhaps TRBD2 (6 bases). Deletions cut 4 bases from V and 0 bases from J, with 16 bases between. Germline V gene lookup returns CDR1 MDHEN and CDR2 SYDVKM. The CDR3 runs to 16 residues. The CDR3 protein is CASSSTGAGSSYEQYF. CDR3 in DNA: TGTGCCAGCAGTTCCACTGGAGCGGGTAGCTCCTACGAGCAGTACTTC.

The chain is built from TRBV19 and TRBJ2-6, with D perhaps matching TRBD1 (6 bases). Germline CDR1 LNHDA, CDR2 SQIVND (reference sequence). The germline V and J ends were trimmed by 9 bases and 4 bases, with 13 bases remaining between them. The CDR3 contains 14 residues. The CDR3 sequence: CASYPGTGANVLTF. DNA for the CDR3: TGTGCCAGCTATCCAGGGACAGGGGCCAACGTCCTGACTTTC.

The V call is TRBV19, the J call TRBJ2-7, with 8 nucleotides matching TRBD1. This CDR3 has 16 residues. Germline CDR1 LNHDA, CDR2 SQIVND (reference sequence). V lost 4 bases to trimming and J lost 5 bases; unmatched junction nucleotides: 13. The CDR3 reads CASSKDRGARGDEQYF. The CDR3 DNA is TGTGCCAGTAGTAAAGACAGGGGAGCCCGGGGAGACGAGCAGTACTTC.

As DNA, the CDR3 is TGTGCCATGGAACGGGGATCCCTCTACGAGCAGTACTTC. This codes for CAMERGSLYEQYF. The chain couples TRBV6-6 to TRBJ2-7; D possibly corresponds to TRBD2 (5 bases). The CDR3 totals 13 residues. Germline CDR1 and CDR2: MNHNY and SVGAGI (reference sequence). The germline V and J ends were trimmed by 10 bases and 3 bases, with 16 bases remaining between them.

This clone was seen a single time. The V and J genes are TRBV6-1 and TRBJ1-1; weak D call: TRBD1 (6 bases). Germline V gives CDR1 MNHNS, CDR2 SASEGT. V lost 0 bases, J lost 11 bases, and 13 bases lay in between. This CDR3 spans 13 amino acids. This CDR3 is CASSEAERQEAFF. For the CDR3, the DNA is TGTGCCAGCAGTGAAGCCGAGCGACAGGAGGCTTTCTTT.

This chain joins TRBV29-1 and TRBJ2-2; maybe TRBD2 (6 bases). This CDR3 region has 16 residues. Looked up from germline, CDR1 is SQVTM and CDR2 is ANQGSEA. The CDR3: CRHIQAGDSNTGELFF. The CDR3 DNA follows: TGCAGGCATATTCAGGCTGGGGACTCGAACACCGGGGAGCTGTTTTTT.

The count of this clone is one. The chain has TRBV9 and TRBJ1-5; 10 bases are shared with TRBD1. CDR1 and CDR2 (germline): SGDLS, YYNGEE. The CDR3 is made up of 16 amino acids. Trimming took 0 bases from V and 3 from J; bases not matched to a gene: 3. CDR3 DNA: TGTGCCAGCAGCGTAGGGACAGGGGGACTCAATCAGCCCCAGCATTTT. This encodes CASSVGTGGLNQPQHF.

The V gene is TRBV2, the J gene TRBJ2-3, with 7 nucleotides matching TRBD2. The ends lost 4 bases at V and 1 base at J; junction bases unmatched: 5. The CDR3 is made up of 15 amino acids. The germline gives CDR1 SNHLY, CDR2 FYNNEI. The CDR3 loop is CASSAPAGRTDTQYF. The CDR3 DNA sequence: TGTGCCAGCAGTGCGCCAGCGGGACGCACAGATACGCAGTATTTT.